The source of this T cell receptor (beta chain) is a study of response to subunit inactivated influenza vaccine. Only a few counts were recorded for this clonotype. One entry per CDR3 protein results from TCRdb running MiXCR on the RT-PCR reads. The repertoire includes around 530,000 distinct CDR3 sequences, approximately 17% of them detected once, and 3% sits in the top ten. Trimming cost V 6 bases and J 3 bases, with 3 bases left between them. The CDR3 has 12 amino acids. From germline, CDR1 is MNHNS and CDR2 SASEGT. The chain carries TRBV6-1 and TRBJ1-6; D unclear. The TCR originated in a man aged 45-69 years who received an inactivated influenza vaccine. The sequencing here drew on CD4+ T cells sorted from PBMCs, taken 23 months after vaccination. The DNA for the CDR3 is TGTGCCAGCAGGGGCTATAATTCACCCCTCCACTTT. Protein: CASRGYNSPLHF.